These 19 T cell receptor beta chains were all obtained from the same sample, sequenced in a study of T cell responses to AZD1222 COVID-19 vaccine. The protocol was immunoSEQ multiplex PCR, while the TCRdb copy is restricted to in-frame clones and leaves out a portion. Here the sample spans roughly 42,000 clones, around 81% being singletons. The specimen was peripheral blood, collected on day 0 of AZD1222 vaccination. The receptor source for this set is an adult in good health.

CDR3 residues: CASSFFDGNTEAFF. For the CDR3, the DNA is TGTGCCAGCAGTTTCTTCGATGGGAACACTGAAGCTTTCTTT. This sequence joins TRBV28 and TRBJ1-1; D is uncertain. V gave up 3 bases and J gave up 1 base, with 9 bases separating them. Looked up from germline, CDR1 is MDHEN and CDR2 is SYDVKM. The CDR3 loop spans 14 amino acids.

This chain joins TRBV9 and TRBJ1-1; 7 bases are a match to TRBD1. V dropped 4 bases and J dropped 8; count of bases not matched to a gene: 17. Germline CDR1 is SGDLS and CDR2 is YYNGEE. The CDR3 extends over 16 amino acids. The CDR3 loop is CASSPRMGALQGEAFF. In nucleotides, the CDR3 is TGTGCCAGCAGCCCTCGAATGGGGGCGTTACAGGGGGAAGCTTTCTTT.

The CDR3 region has the DNA TGTGCCAGCAGCGAGGGGTATAACTATGGCTACACCTTC. Translating gives CASSEGYNYGYTF. The rearrangement joins TRBV6-5 to TRBJ1-2; D possibly corresponds to TRBD1 (5 bases). V was trimmed by 6 bases and J by 1 base, leaving 9 bases between them. CDR1 is MNHEY and CDR2 is SVGAGI in the germline V gene. The CDR3 length is 13 residues.

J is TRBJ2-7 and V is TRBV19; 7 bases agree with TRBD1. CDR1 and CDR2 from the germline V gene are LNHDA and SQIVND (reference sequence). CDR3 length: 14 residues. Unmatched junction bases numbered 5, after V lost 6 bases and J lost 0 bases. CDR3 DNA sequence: TGTGCCAGTAGCCCGGGACAGAACTCCTACGAGCAGTACTTC. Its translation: CASSPGQNSYEQYF.

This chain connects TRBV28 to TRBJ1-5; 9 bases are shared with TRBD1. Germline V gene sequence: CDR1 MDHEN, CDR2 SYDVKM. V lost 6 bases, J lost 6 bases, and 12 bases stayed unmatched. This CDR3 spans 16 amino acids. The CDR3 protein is CASREGGQGNVQPQHF. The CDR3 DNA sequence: TGTGCCAGCAGAGAAGGGGGACAGGGAAATGTTCAGCCCCAGCATTTT.

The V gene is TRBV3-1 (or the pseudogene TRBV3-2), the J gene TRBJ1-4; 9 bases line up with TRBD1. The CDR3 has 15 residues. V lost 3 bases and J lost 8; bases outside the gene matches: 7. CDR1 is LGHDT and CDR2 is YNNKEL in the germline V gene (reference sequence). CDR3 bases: TGTGCCAGCAGCCACTTCGGGACAGGGCAAGAAAAACTGTTTTTT. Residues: CASSHFGTGQEKLFF.

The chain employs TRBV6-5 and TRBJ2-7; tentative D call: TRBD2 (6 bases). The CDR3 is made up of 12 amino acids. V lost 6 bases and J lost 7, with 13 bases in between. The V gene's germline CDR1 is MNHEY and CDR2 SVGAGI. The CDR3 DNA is TGTGCCAGCAGCTCCTCCGCGGGGGAGCAGTACTTC. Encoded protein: CASSSSAGEQYF.

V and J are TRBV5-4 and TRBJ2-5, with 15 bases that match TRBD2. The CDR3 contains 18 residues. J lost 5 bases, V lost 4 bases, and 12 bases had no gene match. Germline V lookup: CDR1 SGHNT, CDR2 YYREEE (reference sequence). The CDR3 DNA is TGTGCCAGCAGCCCGGGGACTAGCGGGGGGAGTATTTGGGAGACCCAGTACTTC. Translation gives CASSPGTSGGSIWETQYF. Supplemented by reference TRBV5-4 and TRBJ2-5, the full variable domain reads ETGVTQSPTHLIKTRGQQVTLRCSSQSGHNTVSWYQQALGQGPQFIFQYYREEENGRGNFPPRFSGLQFPNYSSELNVNALELDDSALYLCASSPGTSGGSIWETQYFGPGTRLLVL.

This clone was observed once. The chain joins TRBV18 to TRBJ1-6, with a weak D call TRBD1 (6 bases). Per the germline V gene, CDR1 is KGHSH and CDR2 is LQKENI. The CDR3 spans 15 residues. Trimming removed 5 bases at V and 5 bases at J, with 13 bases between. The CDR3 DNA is TGTGCCAGCTCAGGAGGACAGAGGCATAATTCACCCCTCCACTTT. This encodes CASSGGQRHNSPLHF.

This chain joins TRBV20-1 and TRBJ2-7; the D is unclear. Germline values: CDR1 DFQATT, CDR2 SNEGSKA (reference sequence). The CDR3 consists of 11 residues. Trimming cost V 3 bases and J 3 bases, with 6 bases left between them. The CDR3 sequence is CSASSVYEQYF. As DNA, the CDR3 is TGCAGTGCTAGCTCTGTCTACGAGCAGTACTTC.

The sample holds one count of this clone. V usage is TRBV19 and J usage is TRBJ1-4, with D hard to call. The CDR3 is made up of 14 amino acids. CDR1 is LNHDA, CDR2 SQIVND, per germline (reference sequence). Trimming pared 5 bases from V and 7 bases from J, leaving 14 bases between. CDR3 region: CASSPRGGGEKLFF. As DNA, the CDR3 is TGTGCCAGTAGTCCTCGGGGTGGCGGTGAAAAACTGTTTTTT.

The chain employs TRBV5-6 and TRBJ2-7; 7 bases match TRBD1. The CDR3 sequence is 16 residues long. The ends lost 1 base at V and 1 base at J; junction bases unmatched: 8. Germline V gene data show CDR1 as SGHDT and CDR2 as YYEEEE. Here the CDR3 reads CASSLKPWGQSYEQYF. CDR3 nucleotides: TGTGCCAGCAGCTTGAAGCCCTGGGGACAGTCCTACGAGCAGTACTTC. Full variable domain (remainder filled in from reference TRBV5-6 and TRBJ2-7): DAGVTQSPTHLIKTRGQQVTLRCSPKSGHDTVSWYQQALGQGPQFIFQYYEEEERQRGNFPDRFSGHQFPNYSSELNVNALLLGDSALYLCASSLKPWGQSYEQYFGPGTRLTVT.

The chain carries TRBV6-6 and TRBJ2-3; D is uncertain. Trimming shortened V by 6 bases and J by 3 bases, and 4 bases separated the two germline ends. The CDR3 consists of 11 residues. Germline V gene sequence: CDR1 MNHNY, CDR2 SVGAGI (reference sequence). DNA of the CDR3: TGTGCCAGCAGCTCAACAGATACGCAGTATTTT. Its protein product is CASSSTDTQYF.

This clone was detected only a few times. The CDR3 DNA follows: TGTGCCAGTACCCGGGGAGTATCTGGAAACACCATATATTTT. Translated: CASTRGVSGNTIYF. The chain carries TRBV19 and TRBJ1-3; unclear D gene. The CDR3 totals 14 residues. Germline-derived CDR1 and CDR2 are LNHDA and SQIVND (reference sequence). V shed 7 bases and J shed 1 base, with 11 bases lying between them.

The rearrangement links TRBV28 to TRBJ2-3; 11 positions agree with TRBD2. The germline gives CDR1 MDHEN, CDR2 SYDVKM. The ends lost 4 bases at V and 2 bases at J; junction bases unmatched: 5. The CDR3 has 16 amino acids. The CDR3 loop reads CASSWSSGGSTDTQYF. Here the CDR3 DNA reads TGTGCCAGCAGTTGGTCTAGCGGGGGGTCCACAGATACGCAGTATTTT.

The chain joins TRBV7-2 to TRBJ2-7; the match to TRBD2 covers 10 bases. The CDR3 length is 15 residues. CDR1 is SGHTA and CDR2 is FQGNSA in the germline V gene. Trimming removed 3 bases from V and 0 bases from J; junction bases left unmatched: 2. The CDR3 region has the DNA TGTGCCAGCAGCTTTAGCGGGGGGCCCTCCTACGAGCAGTACTTC. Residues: CASSFSGGPSYEQYF.

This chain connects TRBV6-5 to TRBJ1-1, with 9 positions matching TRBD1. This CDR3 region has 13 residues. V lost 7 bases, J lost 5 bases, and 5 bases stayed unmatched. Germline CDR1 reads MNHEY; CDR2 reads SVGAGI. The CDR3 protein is CASKDRGKTEAFF. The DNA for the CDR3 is TGTGCCAGCAAAGACAGGGGGAAAACTGAAGCTTTCTTT.

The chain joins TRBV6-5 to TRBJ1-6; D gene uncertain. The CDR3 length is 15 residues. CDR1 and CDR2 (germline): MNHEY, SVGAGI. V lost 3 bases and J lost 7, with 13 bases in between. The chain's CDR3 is CASSYFAGSNSPLHF. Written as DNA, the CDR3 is TGTGCCAGCAGTTATTTTGCGGGGTCAAATTCACCCCTCCACTTT.

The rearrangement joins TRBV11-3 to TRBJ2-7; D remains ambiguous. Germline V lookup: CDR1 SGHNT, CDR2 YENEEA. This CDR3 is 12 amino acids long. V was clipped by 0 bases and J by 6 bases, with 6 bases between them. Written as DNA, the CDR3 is TGTGCCAGCAGCTTAGATCGGCCCGAGCAGTACTTC. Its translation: CASSLDRPEQYF.